The 5 T cell receptor beta chains in this list originate from one sample, sequenced in a study of blood T cell repertoires in COVID-19. Assay used: immunoSEQ multiplex PCR; TCRdb lists only in-frame clones, some missing. The sample includes 200,000 to 300,000 clones, around 82% of them seen just once. Material for sequencing was peripheral blood. These receptors all stem from a woman in her seventies with acute or convalescent COVID-19.

The gene calls are TRBV24-1 and TRBJ1-5; D perhaps matches TRBD1 (5 bases). Germline values: CDR1 KGHDR, CDR2 SFDVKD. The germline V and J ends were trimmed by 3 bases and 7 bases, with 12 bases remaining between them. This CDR3 is built from 14 residues. CDR3 protein: CATSDPRVGQPQHF. The CDR3 region has the DNA TGTGCCACCAGTGATCCCAGGGTTGGGCAGCCCCAGCATTTT.

The chain couples TRBV5-4 to TRBJ2-5, with 12 bases aligning to TRBD2. CDR1 SGHNT and CDR2 YYREEE come from the germline V gene (reference sequence). V dropped 0 bases and J dropped 4; count of bases not matched to a gene: 7. There are 17 residues in the CDR3. The CDR3, as DNA: TGTGCCAGCAGCTTGGGGACTAGCGGGGTTCGGGGAGAGACCCAGTACTTC. Residues: CASSLGTSGVRGETQYF.

This clone was recorded once. The V call is TRBV9, the J call TRBJ2-3; 16 positions agree with TRBD2. After removal of 3 bases from V and 6 bases from J, the junction contained 19 bases not matched to a gene. Looked up from germline, CDR1 is SGDLS and CDR2 is YYNGEE. The CDR3 is made up of 21 amino acids. This chain's CDR3 is CASSERGTSGGAYSRYDTQYF. In DNA, the CDR3 is TGTGCCAGCAGCGAGAGAGGGACTAGCGGGGGGGCTTATTCGCGTTACGATACGCAGTATTTT.

The chain employs TRBV7-9 and TRBJ1-5; TRBD1 might be the D (6 bases). Per germline, CDR1 SEHNR and CDR2 FQNEAQ (reference sequence). Trimming took off 1 base at V and 3 bases at J, with 10 bases between the two ends. The CDR3 extends over 15 amino acids. The CDR3: CASSLGTVPNQPQHF. The CDR3 bases are TGTGCCAGCAGCTTAGGGACAGTCCCCAATCAGCCCCAGCATTTT.

The chain recombines TRBV19 with TRBJ2-5, with D maybe TRBD1 (5 bases). The CDR3 consists of 12 residues. V was cut by 6 bases and J by 5 bases, with 10 bases left in between. Germline CDR1 LNHDA, CDR2 SQIVND (reference sequence). This CDR3 reads CASSLTAETQYF. The CDR3 coding sequence is TGTGCCAGTAGCTTGACAGCGGAGACCCAGTACTTC.